The present entry profiles one T cell receptor (beta chain) with its context. Study processing details: Reference gene primer amplification gave nucleated cell count estimates. The protocol was immunoSEQ multiplex PCR, while the TCRdb copy is restricted to in-frame clones and leaves out a portion. V and J calls and clone size are given by that table; D and trimming were obtained from the DNA. The sample consists of around 170,000 clones, around 86% of them appearing once. Germline V gene data show CDR1 as SNHLY and CDR2 as FYNNEI. The CDR3 covers 13 residues. Trimming shortened V by 8 bases and J by 4 bases, and 12 bases separated the two germline ends. This specimen comes from a study of blood T cell repertoires in COVID-19. Looking at the study overall: Sites in the United States, Italy and Spain provided acute and convalescent COVID-19 samples. T cells, B-cell-depleted T cells, or PBMCs supplied cDNA or gDNA.

The rearrangement joins TRBV2 to TRBJ1-5; D is undetermined. Sequencing input: peripheral blood. The TCR was taken from a man in his forties or fifties with active or convalescent COVID-19. CDR3 nucleotides: TGTGCCAGCCATACTACCTTTAATCAGCCCCAGCATTTT. Its translation is CASHTTFNQPQHF. Full variable domain (outside the CDR3, taken from reference TRBV2 and TRBJ1-5): EPEVTQTPSHQVTQMGQEVILRCVPISNHLYFYWYRQILGQKVEFLVSFYNNEISEKSEIFDDQFSVERPDGSNFTLKIRSTKLEDSAMYFCASHTTFNQPQHFGDGTRLSIL.